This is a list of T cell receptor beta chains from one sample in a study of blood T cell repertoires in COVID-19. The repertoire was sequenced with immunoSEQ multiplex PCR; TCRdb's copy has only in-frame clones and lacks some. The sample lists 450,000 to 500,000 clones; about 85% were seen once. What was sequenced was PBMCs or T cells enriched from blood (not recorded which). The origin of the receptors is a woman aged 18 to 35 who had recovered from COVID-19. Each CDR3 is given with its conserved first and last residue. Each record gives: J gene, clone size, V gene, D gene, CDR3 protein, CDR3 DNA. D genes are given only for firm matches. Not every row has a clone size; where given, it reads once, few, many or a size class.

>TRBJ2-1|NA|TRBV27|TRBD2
CASSLRGLAFMPGNEQFF
TGTGCCAGCAGTTTAAGGGGACTAGCGTTCATGCCGGGCAATGAGCAGTTCTTC
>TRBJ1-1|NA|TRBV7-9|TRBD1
CASSWGQSAEAFF
TGTGCCAGCAGCTGGGGACAGAGCGCTGAAGCTTTCTTT
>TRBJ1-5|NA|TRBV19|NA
CASSPEGGQPQHF
TGTGCCAGTAGCCCTGAGGGGGGGCAGCCCCAGCATTTT
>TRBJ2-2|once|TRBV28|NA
CASSLGGRNTGELFF
TGTGCCAGCAGTTTAGGGGGGAGGAACACCGGGGAGCTGTTTTTT
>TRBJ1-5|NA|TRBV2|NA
CASSQGPNQPQHF
TGTGCCAGCAGCCAGGGGCCCAATCAGCCCCAGCATTTT
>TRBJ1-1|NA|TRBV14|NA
CASSPRPSVTEAFF
TGTGCCAGCAGCCCGCGCCCCTCCGTGACTGAAGCTTTCTTT
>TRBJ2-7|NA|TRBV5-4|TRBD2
CASSTGLVYEQYF
TGTGCCAGCAGCACCGGACTAGTCTACGAGCAGTACTTC
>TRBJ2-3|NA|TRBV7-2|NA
CASSPPGRADTQYF
TGTGCCAGCAGCCCACCGGGCAGGGCAGATACGCAGTATTTT
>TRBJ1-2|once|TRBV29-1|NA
CSVDLGSGNYGYTF
TGCAGCGTTGACCTGGGATCGGGGAACTATGGCTACACCTTC
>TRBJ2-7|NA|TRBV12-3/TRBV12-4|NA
CASSWGVYEQYF
TGTGCCAGCAGTTGGGGGGTGTACGAGCAGTACTTC
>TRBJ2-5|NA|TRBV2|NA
CASLALQETQYF
TGTGCCAGCCTAGCTTTACAAGAGACCCAGTACTTC
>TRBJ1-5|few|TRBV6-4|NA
CASRNNRSLYGYSNQPQHF
TGTGCCAGCAGGAACAACAGGTCCCTGTACGGATATAGCAATCAGCCCCAGCATTTT
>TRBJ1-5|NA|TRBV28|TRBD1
CASSGPGQGALDGQPQHF
TGTGCCAGCAGTGGACCGGGACAGGGGGCCCTAGACGGTCAGCCCCAGCATTTT
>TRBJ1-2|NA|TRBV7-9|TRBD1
CASSLGWDRVLDYGYTF
TGTGCCAGCAGCTTAGGTTGGGACAGGGTGCTGGACTATGGCTACACCTTC
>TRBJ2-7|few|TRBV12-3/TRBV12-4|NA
CASSFQVTYEQYF
TGTGCCAGCAGTTTCCAGGTAACCTACGAGCAGTACTTC
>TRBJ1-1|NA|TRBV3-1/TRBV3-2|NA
CASSQGGGLEAFF
TGTGCCAGCAGCCAAGGGGGAGGGCTTGAAGCTTTCTTT
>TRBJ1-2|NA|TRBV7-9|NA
CASRPSRGDPGEGYTF
TGTGCCAGCAGACCTTCTCGGGGGGACCCCGGGGAGGGCTACACCTTC
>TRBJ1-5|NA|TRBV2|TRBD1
CASSESLDRGNQPQHF
TGTGCCAGCAGTGAATCACTGGACAGGGGGAATCAGCCCCAGCATTTT
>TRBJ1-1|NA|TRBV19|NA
CASNEALNTEAFF
TGTGCCAGTAACGAGGCCTTGAACACTGAAGCTTTCTTT
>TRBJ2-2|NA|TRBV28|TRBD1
CASSPTSGTGMSGELFF
TGTGCCAGCAGTCCGACGTCTGGGACAGGGATGAGCGGGGAGCTGTTTTTT
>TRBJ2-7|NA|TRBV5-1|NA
CASSPGREANEQYF
TGCGCCAGCAGCCCCGGCAGGGAGGCCAACGAGCAGTACTTC
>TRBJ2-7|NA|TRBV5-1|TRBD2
CASSFWTSGGYEQYF
TGCGCCAGCAGCTTCTGGACTAGCGGGGGGTACGAGCAGTACTTC
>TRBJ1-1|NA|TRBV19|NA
CASSIIETGNTEAFF
TGTGCCAGTAGTATAATAGAGACAGGGAACACTGAAGCTTTCTTT
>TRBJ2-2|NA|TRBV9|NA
CASSPQGTSYGELFF
TGTGCCAGCAGCCCTCAGGGGACCTCTTATGGGGAGCTGTTTTTT
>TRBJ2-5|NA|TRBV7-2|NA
CASSLGSLRSQYF
TGTGCCAGCAGCTTAGGGTCGTTGAGGTCCCAGTACTTC
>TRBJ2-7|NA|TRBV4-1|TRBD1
CASSQEGTGTYEQYF
TGCGCCAGCAGCCAAGAAGGGACAGGGACCTACGAGCAGTACTTC
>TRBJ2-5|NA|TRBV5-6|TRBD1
CASSYARDSKETQYF
TGTGCCAGCAGCTACGCTAGGGACAGCAAAGAGACCCAGTACTTC
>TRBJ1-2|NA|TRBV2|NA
CASRVGGYTF
TGTGCCAGCCGGGTGGGTGGCTACACCTTC
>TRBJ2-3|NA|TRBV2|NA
CAIRTSTDTQYF
TGTGCCATCCGGACTAGCACAGATACGCAGTATTTT
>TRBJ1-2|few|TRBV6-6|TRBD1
CASSPKYGTGWNYGYTF
TGTGCCAGCAGTCCGAAATATGGGACAGGGTGGAACTATGGCTACACCTTC
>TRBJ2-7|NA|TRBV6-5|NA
CASSSPGERYEQYF
TGTGCCAGCAGTTCGCCCGGGGAGAGGTACGAGCAGTACTTC